One T cell receptor beta chain is described in this entry. Its antigen is currently unknown. This record belongs to a study of radiation and T cells in renal cell carcinoma. Study results and caveats: From baseline, blood top tumor clonotypes peaked at 2 weeks post-radiation. Pretreatment tumor biopsies were lacking, so baseline clonotypes are unknown.

Profiled with immunoSEQ multiplex PCR; TCRdb holds only in-frame clones, not every one. The table lists roughly 130,000 clones, 70% to 90% of them singletons. The time point is: blood 2 weeks post-SBRT. Specified treatment: 15 Gy SBRT to primary tumor, nephrectomy 4 weeks later. Blood was sampled at baseline, 2 weeks and 4 weeks after SBRT. The tumor was a clear cell renal cell carcinoma. This sequence was found in a woman aged 55-69 years with renal cell carcinoma. The specimen comprised blood, sampled from a patient whose treatment included radiotherapy and nephrectomy.

This CDR3 is CASSIGQRAVDTQYF. CDR3 nucleotides: TGTGCCAGTAGTATTGGGCAGAGAGCGGTCGATACGCAGTATTTT. The V call is TRBV19, the J call TRBJ2-3, with D maybe TRBD2 (5 bases). The CDR3 runs 15 residues. Germline V gene data show CDR1 as LNHDA and CDR2 as SQIVND (reference sequence). Deletions cut 3 bases from V and 6 bases from J, with 16 bases between.